A selection of T cell receptor beta chains follows, all from one sample in a study of blood T cells in healthy people across ages. MiXCR was run by TCRdb on the 5' RACE reads, yielding one entry per CDR3 protein. The sample has 1.5 million to 2 million distinct CDR3 sequences; 28% are singletons. The material sequenced was blood. Every receptor here comes from a woman aged 25 to 39 in good health. CDR3s include the opening cysteine and the closing phenylalanine or tryptophan. Fields, in order: J gene, V gene, CDR3 protein.

J gene: TRBJ1-2; V gene: TRBV6-1; CDR3 protein: CASSDPLILGGYTF
J gene: TRBJ2-3; V gene: TRBV7-9; CDR3 protein: CASSTRTGTTDTQYF
J gene: TRBJ2-3; V gene: TRBV12-3/TRBV12-4; CDR3 protein: CASSRSNSDTQYF
J gene: TRBJ2-5; V gene: TRBV9; CDR3 protein: CASSVGHLETQYF
J gene: TRBJ2-1; V gene: TRBV20-1; CDR3 protein: CSARDRGQDEQFF
J gene: TRBJ2-2; V gene: TRBV29-1; CDR3 protein: CSGGMDTGELFF
J gene: TRBJ1-2; V gene: TRBV7-2; CDR3 protein: CASSLGSSGRNYGYTF
J gene: TRBJ2-7; V gene: TRBV7-9; CDR3 protein: CASSSLDETYEQYF
J gene: TRBJ2-5; V gene: TRBV7-2; CDR3 protein: CASSLVGTGGGPETQYF
J gene: TRBJ2-1; V gene: TRBV25-1; CDR3 protein: CASASGGAYPNEQFF
J gene: TRBJ1-4; V gene: TRBV7-2; CDR3 protein: CASSLDRTNEELFF
J gene: TRBJ1-2; V gene: TRBV4-1; CDR3 protein: CASSQDGTYYGYTF
J gene: TRBJ1-2; V gene: TRBV28; CDR3 protein: CASSLEAEFGYTF
J gene: TRBJ1-2; V gene: TRBV5-5; CDR3 protein: CASSGIQGLDGYTF
J gene: TRBJ2-5; V gene: TRBV12-3/TRBV12-4; CDR3 protein: CASTLGTGEFTQYF
J gene: TRBJ1-5; V gene: TRBV29-1; CDR3 protein: CSVLDSNQPQHF
J gene: TRBJ2-3; V gene: TRBV14; CDR3 protein: CASSQPRSVAGGDTQYF
J gene: TRBJ2-5; V gene: TRBV5-4; CDR3 protein: CASSLDQVLQETQYF
J gene: TRBJ2-1; V gene: TRBV5-1; CDR3 protein: CAGSFTAGGHEQFF
J gene: TRBJ1-6; V gene: TRBV7-9; CDR3 protein: CASSQVAASSYNSPLHF
J gene: TRBJ1-5; V gene: TRBV6-2/TRBV6-3; CDR3 protein: CASRGYSRGVQPQHF
J gene: TRBJ2-7; V gene: TRBV30; CDR3 protein: CAWSVLSGSYEQYF
J gene: TRBJ1-3; V gene: TRBV7-8; CDR3 protein: CASSTSQGNTIYF
J gene: -; V gene: TRBV5-1; CDR3 protein: CASSPDNAETQYF
J gene: TRBJ2-7; V gene: TRBV5-6; CDR3 protein: CASSRRQGREQYF
J gene: TRBJ1-1; V gene: TRBV6-6; CDR3 protein: CASSGTGGTEAFF
J gene: TRBJ2-7; V gene: TRBV7-2; CDR3 protein: CASSSSGRIDEQYF
J gene: TRBJ1-1; V gene: TRBV29-1; CDR3 protein: CSVDRGLSTEAFF
J gene: TRBJ2-7; V gene: TRBV5-1; CDR3 protein: CASSLSAGAAGEQYF
J gene: TRBJ1-2; V gene: TRBV20-1; CDR3 protein: CSAREDGAGRANYGYTF
J gene: TRBJ1-2; V gene: TRBV4-3; CDR3 protein: CASSQDRGMGANYGYTF
J gene: -; V gene: TRBV6-6; CDR3 protein: CASRNSGHPNYEQYF
J gene: TRBJ2-1; V gene: TRBV10-3; CDR3 protein: CAISADGEQFF
J gene: TRBJ1-4; V gene: TRBV5-5; CDR3 protein: CASSSGTGLTTNEKLFF
J gene: TRBJ2-4; V gene: TRBV12-3/TRBV12-4; CDR3 protein: CASSSGTSYQYF
J gene: TRBJ2-3; V gene: TRBV14; CDR3 protein: CASSTHVLRDDTQNTQYF
J gene: TRBJ2-3; V gene: TRBV18; CDR3 protein: CASSPYAASTDTQYF